The TCR beta chain under discussion was sequenced for a study of blood T cell repertoires in COVID-19. Overall study: The United States, Italy and Spain were the sources of the acute and convalescent COVID-19 samples. In each case, the material was cDNA or gDNA derived from T cells, B-cell-depleted T cells, or PBMCs.

How the authors handled the data: Counts of nucleated cells, estimated from reference gene primer amplification, were obtained. Produced via immunoSEQ multiplex PCR; TCRdb's table is partial and in-frame only. That table gives V, J and clone size, and the DNA gave D and trimming. This sample has around 69,000 clones, with more than 70% found just once. Germline V gives CDR1 LGHDT, CDR2 YNNKEL (reference sequence). CDR3 size: 15 residues. The V gene end was trimmed by 4 bases and the J gene end by 2 bases; junction bases not matched to a gene: 7. The V gene is TRBV3-1 (or the pseudogene TRBV3-2), the J gene TRBJ2-5, with 7 bases aligning to TRBD1. Sequenced input: peripheral blood. The source is a man aged 50 or older with active COVID-19. CDR3 sequence: CASSPSPGQQETQYF. CDR3 DNA: TGTGCCAGCAGCCCCTCCCCGGGACAGCAAGAGACCCAGTACTTC.